This entry lists 19 T cell receptor beta chains sequenced from one sample in a study of CD8 T cells in Susac syndrome. Reverse transcription of 0.5 to 1 ug RNA used random hexamers. TCRdb fed the immunoSEQ multiplex PCR reads into MiXCR, producing one record per CDR3 protein. The sample yields about 180,000 distinct CDR3 sequences, 94% seen once. Sequencing was done on a sample of CD4+ T cells from PBMCs. The receptors stem from a human donor with Susac syndrome.

The V call is TRBV20-1, the J call TRBJ2-5, with 7 bases aligning to TRBD2. The CDR3 totals 15 residues. CDR1 is DFQATT, CDR2 SNEGSKA, per germline (reference sequence). The ends lost 3 bases at V and 2 bases at J; junction bases unmatched: 9. This chain's CDR3 is CSASQRSSGQETQYF. CDR3 DNA sequence: TGCAGTGCTAGTCAAAGGTCTAGCGGACAAGAGACCCAGTACTTC.

The V gene is TRBV29-1, the J gene TRBJ2-1; 8 bases match TRBD1. This CDR3 has 12 amino acids. Trimming removed 4 bases from V and 10 bases from J; junction bases left unmatched: 6. From germline, CDR1 is SQVTM and CDR2 ANQGSEA. CDR3 DNA: TGCAGCGTTGGCGGACAGGGCACCGAGCAGTTCTTC. It is translated as CSVGGQGTEQFF.

This chain joins TRBV20-1 and TRBJ1-5; D call uncertain. The germline CDR1 and CDR2 sequences are DFQATT and SNEGSKA (reference sequence). Trimming removed 7 bases from V and 2 bases from J, with 12 bases in between. The CDR3 sequence is 13 residues long. CDR3 bases: TGCAGTGTTGAGAGGCTACGCAATCAGCCCCAGCATTTT. This codes for CSVERLRNQPQHF.

The J gene is TRBJ1-1, the V gene TRBV14, with 8 positions matching TRBD1. V was pared by 4 bases and J by 5 bases, with 6 bases of the junction left unmatched. Germline assignment: CDR1 SGHDN and CDR2 FVKESK. The CDR3 is 14 residues long. CDR3 loop: CASSPDRVWTEAFF. The CDR3 DNA reads TGTGCCAGCAGCCCGGACAGGGTATGGACTGAAGCTTTCTTT.

The rearrangement links TRBV5-1 to TRBJ2-7; a weak D match, TRBD1 (6 bases). CDR3 size: 13 residues. Trimming removed 0 bases from V and 3 bases from J, with 7 bases in between. Germline CDR1 is SGHRS and CDR2 is YFSETQ. Here the CDR3 DNA reads TGCGCCAGCAGCTTGGCCAGGGGCTACGAGCAGTACTTC. Translation: CASSLARGYEQYF.

V and J are TRBV3-1 and TRBJ2-3; TRBD1 matches at 11 bases. Germline loops: CDR1 LGHDT, CDR2 YNNKEL (reference sequence). The CDR3 is 17 residues long. The V and J ends lost 0 bases and 2 bases, in that order; junction bases with no gene match: 4. The CDR3 reads CASSQEIGQGATDTQYF. The CDR3 nucleotides read TGTGCCAGCAGCCAAGAAATAGGACAGGGGGCCACAGATACGCAGTATTTT.

The chain links TRBV27 to TRBJ1-5; a weak D match, TRBD1 (5 bases). V lost 5 bases, J lost 4 bases, and 12 bases lay in between. The CDR3 consists of 14 residues. The V gene's germline CDR1 is MNHEY and CDR2 SMNVEV (reference sequence). In DNA, the CDR3 is TGTGCCAGCAGTGCGGGACTGAGAAATCAGCCCCAGCATTTT. This encodes CASSAGLRNQPQHF.

The gene calls are TRBV30 and TRBJ2-1; 8 bases align to TRBD1. Trimming at V came to 4 bases and at J to 8 bases, leaving 1 base not matched to a gene. The CDR3 consists of 11 residues. Germline CDR1 GTSNPN, CDR2 SVGIG (reference sequence). The CDR3 DNA reads TGTGCCTGGAACAGGGGGGATGAGCAGTTCTTC. Its translation: CAWNRGDEQFF.

The chain recombines TRBV12-3 or TRBV12-4 with TRBJ1-1; D is unclear. This CDR3 region has 13 residues. Trimming removed 4 bases from V and 1 base from J, with 7 bases in between. The CDR3 nucleotides are TGTGCCAGCAGTTGGCAGCCGAACACTGAAGCTTTCTTT. Its translation: CASSWQPNTEAFF.

The chain recombines TRBV2 with TRBJ1-2; D uncertain. From germline, CDR1 is SNHLY and CDR2 FYNNEI. The CDR3 has 13 amino acids. V was pared by 6 bases and J by 5 bases, with 13 bases between. The CDR3 nucleotides read TGTGCCAGCAGCACCGGGAGTTATTATGGCTACACCTTC. Translating gives CASSTGSYYGYTF.

The V gene is TRBV7-9, the J gene TRBJ1-1, with a tentative D call TRBD1 (6 bases). The CDR3 consists of 14 residues. The V end lost 4 bases, the J end lost 5 bases, and 14 bases lay between the germline ends. Germline V gives CDR1 SEHNR, CDR2 FQNEAQ (reference sequence). The DNA of the CDR3 is TGTGCCAGCAGCTCCAGGGGTATTGGGACTGAAGCTTTCTTT. Translated, it gives CASSSRGIGTEAFF. Variable domain in full (rest from reference TRBV7-9 and TRBJ1-1): DTGVSQNPRHKITKRGQNVTFRCDPISEHNRLYWYRQTLGQGPEFLTYFQNEAQLEKSRLLSDRFSAERPKGSFSTLEIQRTEQGDSAMYLCASSSRGIGTEAFFGQGTRLTVV.

This rearrangement joins TRBV20-1 to TRBJ2-7; D gene unclear. The CDR3 sequence is 11 residues long. Germline V gene sequence: CDR1 DFQATT, CDR2 SNEGSKA (reference sequence). Trimming took 4 bases from V and 3 from J, leaving 7 bases between them. CDR3 protein: CSAKDGYEQYF. The CDR3, as DNA: TGCAGTGCTAAGGACGGCTACGAGCAGTACTTC.

In this sample, this clonotype turned up a few times. This rearrangement joins TRBV11-2 to TRBJ2-7; D may correspond to TRBD1 or TRBD2 (6 bases each). V lost 1 base and J lost 3, with 10 bases in between. This CDR3 spans 14 amino acids. Germline-derived CDR1 and CDR2 are SGHAT and FQNNGV. In DNA form, the CDR3 reads TGTGCCAGCAGCTTAGTCGAGGGGGGCTACGAGCAGTACTTC. Residues: CASSLVEGGYEQYF.

V is TRBV24-1 and J is TRBJ2-1, with 9 nucleotides matching TRBD1. Germline CDR1 KGHDR, CDR2 SFDVKD. V was pared by 4 bases and J by 7 bases, with 10 bases of the junction left unmatched. The length of the CDR3 is 16 residues. CDR3 amino acids: CATSDPGQGKGNEQFF. The CDR3 DNA sequence: TGTGCCACCAGTGACCCGGGACAGGGTAAGGGGAATGAGCAGTTCTTC.

This chain connects TRBV12-3 or TRBV12-4 to TRBJ2-5, with TRBD1 matching 10 bases. The CDR3 covers 15 residues. J was trimmed by 4 bases and V by 6 bases; bases with no gene match: 8. The CDR3, as DNA: TGTGCCAGCAGGCGACAGGGGGCGCGTGGAGAGACCCAGTACTTC. Protein sequence: CASRRQGARGETQYF.

The chain employs TRBV7-7 and TRBJ1-5; 9 bases agree with TRBD1. The CDR3 is 16 residues long. V shed 4 bases, J shed 2 bases, and the junction held 6 bases outside the gene matches. CDR1 is SSHAT, CDR2 FNYEAQ, per germline (reference sequence). CDR3 DNA: TGTGCCAGCAGCTCCCACAGGGGGCGCGGCAATCAGCCCCAGCATTTT. It yields the protein CASSSHRGRGNQPQHF. Full variable domain (outside the CDR3, taken from reference TRBV7-7 and TRBJ1-5): GAGVSQSPRYKVTKRGQDVTLRCDPISSHATLYWYQQALGQGPEFLTYFNYEAQPDKSGLPSDRFSAERPEGSISTLTIQRTEQRDSAMYRCASSSHRGRGNQPQHFGDGTRLSIL.

The gene calls are TRBV29-1 and TRBJ2-3, with no clear D. Germline V gene lookup returns CDR1 SQVTM and CDR2 ANQGSEA. Deletions cut 8 bases from V and 6 bases from J, with 12 bases between. The CDR3 contains 11 residues. CDR3 sequence reads: CSHHHTDTQYF. The DNA of the CDR3 is TGCAGCCATCACCATACCGATACGCAGTATTTT.

Comment on this clonotype: Germline and junction disagree at one end, which may indicate a read error. V is TRBV5-1 and J is TRBJ2-5; D might be TRBD1 (6 bases). The V gene's germline CDR1 is SGHRS and CDR2 YFSETQ. The CDR3 is made up of 14 amino acids. The CDR3 loop reads CASSLGQRQETQYF. CDR3 sequence (DNA): TGTGCCAGCAGCCTTGGACAGCGGCAAGAGACCCAGTACTTC.

The V call is TRBV6-2 or TRBV6-3, the J call TRBJ1-1, with no clear D. This CDR3 has 13 amino acids. Germline CDR1 reads MNHEY; CDR2 reads SVGEGT. The V and J ends lost 2 bases and 6 bases respectively, with 10 bases between them. CDR3 residues: CASSYHFVAEAFF. The CDR3 DNA sequence: TGTGCCAGCAGTTACCACTTCGTTGCTGAAGCTTTCTTT.